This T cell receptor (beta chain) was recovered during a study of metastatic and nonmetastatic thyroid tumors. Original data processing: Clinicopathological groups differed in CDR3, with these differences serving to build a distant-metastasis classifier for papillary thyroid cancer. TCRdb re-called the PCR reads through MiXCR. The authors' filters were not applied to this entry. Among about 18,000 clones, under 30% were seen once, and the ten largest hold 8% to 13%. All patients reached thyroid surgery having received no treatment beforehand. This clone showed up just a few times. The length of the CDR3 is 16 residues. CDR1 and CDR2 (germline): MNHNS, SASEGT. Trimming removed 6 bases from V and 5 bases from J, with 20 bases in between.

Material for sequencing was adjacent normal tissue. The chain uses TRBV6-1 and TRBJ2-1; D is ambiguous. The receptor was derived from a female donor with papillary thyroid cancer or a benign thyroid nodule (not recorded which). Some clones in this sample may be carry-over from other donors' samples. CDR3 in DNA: TGTGCCAGCAGCGAAAGAAGGGTTGTAAGGGACAATGAGCAGTTCTTC. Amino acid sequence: CASSERRVVRDNEQFF.